These T cell receptor beta chains were read from a single sample in a study of T cell responses to AZD1222 COVID-19 vaccine. Generated by immunoSEQ multiplex PCR, the TCRdb table keeps only in-frame clones and is missing some. Of about 110,000 clones in the sample, 87% were seen once. Sample: peripheral blood, taken 28 days after the second AZD1222 dose. These receptors were obtained from an adult who received the AZD1222 COVID-19 vaccine. Each CDR3 is given with its conserved first and last residue. D genes are given only for firm matches. A row's size may be missing; if present it is once, few, many or a size class.

TRBV6-5,.,TRBJ2-5,TRBD1,TGTGCCAGCAGTCTGACAGGGGGCGGTGTAGAGACCCAGTACTTC,CASSLTGGGVETQYF
TRBV9,.,TRBJ1-2,.,TGTGCCAGCAGCGTAGCTATAGTGAAGGGGCCTCGGGGCGGCTACACCTTC,CASSVAIVKGPRGGYTF
TRBV19,.,TRBJ2-7,TRBD1,TGTGCCAGTAGTATAGGACAGGGTGCCTACGAGCAGTACTTC,CASSIGQGAYEQYF
TRBV2,.,TRBJ2-5,.,TGTGCCAGCAGTGAAGCGGGGGGGCGAGGGACCCAGTACTTC,CASSEAGGRGTQYF
TRBV5-8,.,TRBJ2-1,.,TGTGCCAGCAGCCAAGAAAGGGGTGGGGAGCAGTTCTTC,CASSQERGGEQFF
TRBV5-4,.,TRBJ1-1,.,TGTGCCAGCAGCTTGAAAGGGGCAGGGTCAGAAGCTTTCTTT,CASSLKGAGSEAFF
TRBV7-8,.,TRBJ2-2,.,TGTGCCAGCAGCTTATCGGCAGGGTTTATTCCCGGGGAGCTGTTTTTT,CASSLSAGFIPGELFF
TRBV7-8,few,TRBJ2-7,TRBD1,TGTGCCAGCAGCTTTCGAACAGGGGGTCAAGAGCAGTACTTC,CASSFRTGGQEQYF
TRBV3-1/TRBV3-2,.,TRBJ2-5,.,TGTGCCAGCAGCCCCGGGGAGAGGGGGACCCAGTACTTC,CASSPGERGTQYF
TRBV10-3,.,TRBJ1-2,.,TGTGCCATCAGTGAGACGGACCTGGGGGGCTACACCTTC,CAISETDLGGYTF
TRBV19,.,TRBJ2-7,.,TGTGCCAGTAGTTCGACAAGGGGCTACGAGCAGTACTTC,CASSSTRGYEQYF
TRBV18,.,TRBJ1-2,.,TGTGCCAGCTCAACCGGGACGGACCTTTATGGCTACACCTTC,CASSTGTDLYGYTF
TRBV20-1,.,TRBJ1-5,.,TGCAGTGCTAGTTTAGTTGGCCCGGGACAAAATCAGCCCCAGCATTTT,CSASLVGPGQNQPQHF
TRBV29-1,.,TRBJ1-4,.,TGCAGCGTTGAATCCCGGACAGCAACTAATGAAAAACTGTTTTTT,CSVESRTATNEKLFF
TRBV7-9,.,TRBJ1-5,.,TGTGCCAGCAGTCCCGGGGGCGGTCAGCCCCAGCATTTT,CASSPGGGQPQHF
TRBV30,once,TRBJ2-3,.,TGTGCCTGGAATTTGTGGGAAGAACTCACAGATACGCAGTATTTT,CAWNLWEELTDTQYF
TRBV27,.,TRBJ1-2,.,TGTGCCAGCAGTCCGGACACCCGAGGTGGCTACACCTTC,CASSPDTRGGYTF
TRBV6-2/TRBV6-3,.,TRBJ1-5,TRBD1,TGTGCCAGCAGCGACGGGACAGGGCTTTTGTATCAGCCCCAGCATTTT,CASSDGTGLLYQPQHF
TRBV11-2,once,TRBJ1-4,TRBD1,TGTGCCAGCAGCTTGGGGGGACAGGGCGAAAAACTGTTTTTT,CASSLGGQGEKLFF
TRBV6-1,.,TRBJ1-5,.,TGTGCCAGCAGTGAAGAAATCCGCCAGCCCCAGCATTTT,CASSEEIRQPQHF
TRBV7-9,.,TRBJ1-5,TRBD1,TGTGCCAGCAGCTCCTCCCGACAGGGGGACAATCAGCCCCAGCATTTT,CASSSSRQGDNQPQHF
TRBV5-5,once,TRBJ1-4,TRBD1,TGTGCCAGCACCCCCGGGACAGCGGATGAAAAACTGTTTTTT,CASTPGTADEKLFF
TRBV7-8,few,TRBJ1-5,.,TGTGCCAGCAGCTCAGACGGGCAAACCCCAGAACATTTT,CASSSDGQTPEHF
TRBV6-5,.,TRBJ1-2,TRBD1,TGTGCCAGCAGTTCCGGGACAGGGATCGGGTACACCTTC,CASSSGTGIGYTF
TRBV6-5,.,TRBJ1-1,.,TGTGCCAGCAGTTACTCCACGGGCTCCCTGAACACTGAAGCTTTCTTT,CASSYSTGSLNTEAFF
TRBV10-1,few,TRBJ1-4,.,TGCGCCAGCAGTGACAGGGGTAATGAAAAACTGTTTTTT,CASSDRGNEKLFF